This T cell receptor beta chain was sequenced during a study of T cell repertoires in cytomegalovirus infection. On the study more broadly: Based on public TCR beta signatures, there were indications of CMV infection and of a matching HLA type.

The table lists this clonotype with a few counts. Its matching antigen is unknown. CDR3 length: 13 amino acids. V gave up 0 bases and J gave up 2 bases, with 3 bases separating them. CDR1 is SGHRS and CDR2 is YFSETQ in the germline V gene. MiXCR, run by TCRdb on the reads, gives a single entry per CDR3 protein. The sample includes almost 550,000 distinct CDR3 sequences, about 15% of them seen just once. Study conclusions and caveats: Cumulative frequency of public TCR beta families picked out carriers of CMV plus the relevant HLA. Across the ex vivo response, the dominant clonotypes were HLA-C-restricted CMV-specific TCR beta clonotypes.

This receptor was taken from a human donor in good health (CMV status not recorded). Some clones in this sample may be carry-over from other donors' samples. This chain connects TRBV5-1 to TRBJ2-4; the D is unclear. Sequences were obtained from CD8+ T cells from PBMCs. Here the CDR3 reads CASSLATKNIQYF. The CDR3 region has the DNA TGCGCCAGCAGCTTGGCCACCAAAAACATTCAGTACTTC.